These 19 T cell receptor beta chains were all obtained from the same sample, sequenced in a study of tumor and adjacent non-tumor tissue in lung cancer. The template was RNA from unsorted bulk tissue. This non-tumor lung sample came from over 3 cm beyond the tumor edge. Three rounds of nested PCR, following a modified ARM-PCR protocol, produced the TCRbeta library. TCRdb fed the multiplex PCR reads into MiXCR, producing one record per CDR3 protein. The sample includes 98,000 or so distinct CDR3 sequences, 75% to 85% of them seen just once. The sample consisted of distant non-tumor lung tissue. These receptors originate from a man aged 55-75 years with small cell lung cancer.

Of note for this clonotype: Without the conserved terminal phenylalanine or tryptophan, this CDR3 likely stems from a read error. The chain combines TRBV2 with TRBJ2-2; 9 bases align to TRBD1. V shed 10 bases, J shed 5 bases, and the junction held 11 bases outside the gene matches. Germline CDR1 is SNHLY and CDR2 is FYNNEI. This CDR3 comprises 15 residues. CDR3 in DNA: TGTGCCACTCAATCAGGGACAGGGAGGACCGGGGAGCTGTTTCTT. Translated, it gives CATQSGTGRTGELFL.

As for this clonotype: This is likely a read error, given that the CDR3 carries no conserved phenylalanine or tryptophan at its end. CDR3 in amino acids: CSVVSAGIDTQYL. DNA of the CDR3: TGCAGCGTTGTGTCAGCTGGCATAGATACGCAGTATCTT. V gene TRBV29-1 combines with J gene TRBJ2-3; D not certain. V was pared by 4 bases and J by 5 bases, with 13 bases between. The CDR3 covers 13 residues. Germline CDR1 is SQVTM and CDR2 is ANQGSEA.

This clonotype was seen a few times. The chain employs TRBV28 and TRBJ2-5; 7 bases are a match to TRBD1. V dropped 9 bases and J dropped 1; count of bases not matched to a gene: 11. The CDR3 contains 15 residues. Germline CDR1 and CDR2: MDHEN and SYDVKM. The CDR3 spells CASSLGQQGQETQYF. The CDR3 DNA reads TGTGCCAGTAGCCTGGGACAGCAAGGCCAAGAGACCCAGTACTTC. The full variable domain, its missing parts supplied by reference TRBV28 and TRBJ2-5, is DVKVTQSSRYLVKRTGEKVFLECVQDMDHENMFWYRQDPGLGLRLIYFSYDVKMKEKGDIPEGYSVSREKKERFSLILESASTNQTSMYLCASSLGQQGQETQYFGPGTRLLVL.

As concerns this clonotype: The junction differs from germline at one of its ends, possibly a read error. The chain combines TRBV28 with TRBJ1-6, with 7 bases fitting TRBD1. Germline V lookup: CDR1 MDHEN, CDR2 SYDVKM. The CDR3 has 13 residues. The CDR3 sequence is CACVGQNNSPVHF. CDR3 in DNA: TGTGCCTGCGTGGGACAGAATAATTCACCCGTCCACTTT.

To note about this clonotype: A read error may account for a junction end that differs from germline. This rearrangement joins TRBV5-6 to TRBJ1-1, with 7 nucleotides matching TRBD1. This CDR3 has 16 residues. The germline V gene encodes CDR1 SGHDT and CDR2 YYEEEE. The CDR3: CASTLASGTANTEAIF. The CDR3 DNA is TGTGCCAGCACATTGGCCTCCGGGACAGCGAACACTGAAGCTATCTTT. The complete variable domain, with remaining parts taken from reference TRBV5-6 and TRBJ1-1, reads DAGVTQSPTHLIKTRGQQVTLRCSPKSGHDTVSWYQQALGQGPQFIFQYYEEEERQRGNFPDRFSGHQFPNYSSELNVNALLLGDSALYLCASTLASGTANTEAIFGQGTRLTVV.

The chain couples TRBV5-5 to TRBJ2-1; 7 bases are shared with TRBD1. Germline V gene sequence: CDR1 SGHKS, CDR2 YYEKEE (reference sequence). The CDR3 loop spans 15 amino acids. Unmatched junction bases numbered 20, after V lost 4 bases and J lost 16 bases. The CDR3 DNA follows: TGTGCCAGCAGCCCTGGGACAGTCTCCTACAATGAGCGCTTCTTC. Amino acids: CASSPGTVSYNERFF.

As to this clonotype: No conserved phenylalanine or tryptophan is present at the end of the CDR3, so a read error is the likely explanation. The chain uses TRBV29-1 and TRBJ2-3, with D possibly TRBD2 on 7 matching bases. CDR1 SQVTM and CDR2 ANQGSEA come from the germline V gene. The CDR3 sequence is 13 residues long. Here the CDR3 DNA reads TGCAGCATTGAATGGGGGGGGCGAGATACGCAGTATTCT. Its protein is CSIEWGGRDTQYS.

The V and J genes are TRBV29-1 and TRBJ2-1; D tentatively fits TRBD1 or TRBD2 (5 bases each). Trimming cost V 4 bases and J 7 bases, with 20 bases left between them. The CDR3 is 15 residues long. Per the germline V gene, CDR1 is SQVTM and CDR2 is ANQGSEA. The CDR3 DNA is TGCAGCGTTGTGGGGCGGGTGGGAAGGGCAAATGAGCAGTTCTTC. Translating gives CSVVGRVGRANEQFF.

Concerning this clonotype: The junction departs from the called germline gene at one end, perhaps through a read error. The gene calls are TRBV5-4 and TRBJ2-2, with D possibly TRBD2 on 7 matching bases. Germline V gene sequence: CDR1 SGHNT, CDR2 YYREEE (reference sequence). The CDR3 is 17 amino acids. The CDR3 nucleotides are TGTGCCAGCAACGCCGAGGGGGGGGGCAGGAACACCGGGGAACTGTTTTTT. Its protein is CASNAEGGGRNTGELFF.

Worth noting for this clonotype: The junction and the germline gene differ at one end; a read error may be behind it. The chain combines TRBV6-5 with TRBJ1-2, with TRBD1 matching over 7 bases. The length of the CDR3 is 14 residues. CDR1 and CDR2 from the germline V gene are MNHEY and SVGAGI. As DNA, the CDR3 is TGTGCCAGCAGGGATACAGGGGTAGGGTATGGCTACATCTTC. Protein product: CASRDTGVGYGYIF.

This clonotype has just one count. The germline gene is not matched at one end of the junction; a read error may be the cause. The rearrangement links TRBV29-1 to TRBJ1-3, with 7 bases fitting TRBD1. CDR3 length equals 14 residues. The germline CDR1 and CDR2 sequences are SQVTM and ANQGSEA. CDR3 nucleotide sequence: TGCAGTGTTGCGGGGACAGACTCTGGAAACATCATATATTTT. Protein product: CSVAGTDSGNIIYF. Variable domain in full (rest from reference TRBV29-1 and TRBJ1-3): SAVISQKPSRDICQRGTSLTIQCQVDSQVTMMFWYRQQPGQSLTLIATANQGSEATYESGFVIDKFPISRPNLTFSTLTVSNMSPEDSSIYLCSVAGTDSGNIIYFGEGSWLTVV.

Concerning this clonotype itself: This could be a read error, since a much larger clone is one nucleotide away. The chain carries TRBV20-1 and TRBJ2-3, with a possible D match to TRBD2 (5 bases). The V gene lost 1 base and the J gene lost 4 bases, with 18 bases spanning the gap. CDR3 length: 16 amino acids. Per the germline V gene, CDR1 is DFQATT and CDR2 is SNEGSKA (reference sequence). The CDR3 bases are TGCAGTGCTAGAGCGTCACTAGGAGGATGCTCAGATACGCAGTATTTT. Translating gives CSARASLGGCSDTQYF.

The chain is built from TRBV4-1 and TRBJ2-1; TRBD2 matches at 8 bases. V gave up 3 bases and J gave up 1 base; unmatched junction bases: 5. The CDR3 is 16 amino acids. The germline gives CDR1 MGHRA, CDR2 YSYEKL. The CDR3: CASSQPVAGSYNEQFF. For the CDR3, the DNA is TGCGCCAGCAGCCAGCCAGTAGCGGGATCCTACAATGAGCAGTTCTTC.

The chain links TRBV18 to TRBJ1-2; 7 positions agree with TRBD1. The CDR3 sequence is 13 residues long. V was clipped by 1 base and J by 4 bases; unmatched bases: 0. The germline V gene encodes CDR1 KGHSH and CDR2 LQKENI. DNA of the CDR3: TGTGCCAGCTCACCACAGGGGGCCTATGGCTACACCTTC. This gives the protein CASSPQGAYGYTF. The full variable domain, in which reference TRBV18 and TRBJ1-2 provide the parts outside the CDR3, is NAGVMQNPRHLVRRRGQEARLRCSPMKGHSHVYWYRQLPEEGLKFMVYLQKENIIDESGMPKERFSAEFPKEGPSILRIQQVVRGDSAAYFCASSPQGAYGYTFGSGTRLTVV.

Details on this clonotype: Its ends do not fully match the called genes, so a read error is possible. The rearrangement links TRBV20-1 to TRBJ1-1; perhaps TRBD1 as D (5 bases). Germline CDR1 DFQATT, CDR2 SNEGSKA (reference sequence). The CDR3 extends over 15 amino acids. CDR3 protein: CSTRSPGSIGTEAFF. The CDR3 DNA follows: TGCAGTACTAGAAGTCCAGGGAGTATAGGAACTGAAGCTTTCTTT.

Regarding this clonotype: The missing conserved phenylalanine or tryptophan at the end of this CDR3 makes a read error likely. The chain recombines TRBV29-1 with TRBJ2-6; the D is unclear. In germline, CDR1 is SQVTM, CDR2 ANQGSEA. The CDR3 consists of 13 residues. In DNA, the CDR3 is TGCAGTGCCGACATCTCTGGGGCCAACGTCCTGACTTAC. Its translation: CSADISGANVLTY.

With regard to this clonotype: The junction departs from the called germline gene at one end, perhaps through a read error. CDR3 protein: CNDGENSGANVLTF. The CDR3 nucleotides are TGCAACGACGGCGAAAACTCTGGGGCCAACGTCCTGACTTTT. V gene TRBV29-1 combines with J gene TRBJ2-6, with D possibly TRBD1 on 5 matching bases. The CDR3 is 14 amino acids. The germline V gene encodes CDR1 SQVTM and CDR2 ANQGSEA.

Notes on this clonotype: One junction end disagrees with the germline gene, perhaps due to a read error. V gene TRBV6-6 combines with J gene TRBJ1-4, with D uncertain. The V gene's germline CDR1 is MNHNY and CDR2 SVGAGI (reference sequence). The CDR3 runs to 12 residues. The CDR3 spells CASSNVGEKPFF. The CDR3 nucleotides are TGTGCCAGCTCCAACGTCGGGGAAAAACCGTTTTTT.

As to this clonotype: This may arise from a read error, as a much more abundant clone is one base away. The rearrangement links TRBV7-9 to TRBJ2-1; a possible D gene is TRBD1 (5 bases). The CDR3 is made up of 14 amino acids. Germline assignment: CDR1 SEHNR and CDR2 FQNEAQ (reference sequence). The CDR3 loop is CTSSLGAGYNEQFF. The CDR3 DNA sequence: TGTACCAGCAGCTTAGGGGCAGGCTACAATGAGCAGTTCTTC.